The clone carrying this T cell receptor beta chain is deemed medium-sized by its frequency. This record comes from a study of T cell clusters in autoimmune cytopenias. The CDR3 consists of 13 residues. TRB was amplified from 250 ng of peripheral blood genomic DNA per sample. One tube held mixed TRB-A and TRB-B primer pools for touch-down PCR. For each CDR3 protein, TCRdb gives one entry from its re-call of the multiplex PCR reads, without DNA. The sample holds approximately 10,000 distinct CDR3 sequences. The sequence was collected from a human donor with an autoimmune cytopenia or autoimmune hepatitis (not recorded which). Specimen: peripheral blood. The J gene is TRBJ2-1, the V gene TRBV12-3 or TRBV12-4; TCRdb's D call of TRBD2 is untestable without DNA. The CDR3: CASSLGRSNEQFF.